This passage covers 21 T cell receptor beta chains from one sample sequenced in a study of blood T cells in healthy people across ages. A second PCR, run for about 7 to 11 cycles, used a sample-barcoded 5' primer plus a J-beta primer mix. TCRdb reprocessed the 5' RACE reads via MiXCR and lists one record per CDR3 protein. Among about 510,000 distinct CDR3 sequences, about 25% were seen once, and the ten largest hold over 3.5%. Another study also made use of these data, one on T cells of mothers and their children.

The specimen was blood. Receptors originate from a boy aged 2 to 10 in good health.

This clonotype has a handful of counts. The chain is built from TRBV9 and TRBJ1-5; D uncertain. Trimming took 4 bases from V and 2 from J, leaving 22 bases between them. The CDR3 totals 18 residues. Per germline, CDR1 SGDLS and CDR2 YYNGEE. The CDR3 loop is CASSPRSEGRAGNQPQHF. The CDR3 region has the DNA TGTGCCAGCAGCCCGAGGTCGGAGGGTCGGGCTGGCAATCAGCCCCAGCATTTT.

J is TRBJ2-4 and V is TRBV10-1; TRBD1 matches 9 bases. This CDR3 comprises 15 residues. Per germline, CDR1 WNHNN and CDR2 SYGVQD (reference sequence). V gave up 4 bases and J gave up 3 bases; unmatched junction bases: 4. CDR3 sequence (DNA): TGCGCCAGCAGTGCCGGGGACAGGGACAAAAACATTCAGTACTTC. As protein: CASSAGDRDKNIQYF.

J is TRBJ2-7 and V is TRBV6-6; perhaps TRBD1 as D (5 bases). CDR1 MNHNY and CDR2 SVGAGI come from the germline V gene (reference sequence). Trimming removed 6 bases from V and 2 bases from J, with 20 bases in between. The CDR3 has 16 amino acids. For the CDR3, the DNA is TGTGCCAGCAGACTCTACAGGTCCTTCTTCACCTACGAGCAGTACTTC. As protein: CASRLYRSFFTYEQYF.

The CDR3 loop is CASSPSRVSYNEQFF. Written as DNA, the CDR3 is TGTGCCAGCTCACCAAGTCGTGTCAGCTACAATGAGCAGTTCTTC. The chain recombines TRBV18 with TRBJ2-1; D unresolved. Per germline, CDR1 KGHSH and CDR2 LQKENI. The CDR3 consists of 15 residues. Trimming took 2 bases from V and 3 from J, leaving 11 bases between them.

The J gene is TRBJ1-1, the V gene TRBV6-2 or TRBV6-3, with 9 positions matching TRBD1. This CDR3 comprises 16 residues. Per the germline V gene, CDR1 is MNHEY and CDR2 is SVGEGT. After removal of 6 bases from V and 5 bases from J, the junction contained 13 bases not matched to a gene. DNA of the CDR3: TGTGCCAGCAGCTCGCCGAACAGGGGGCGAGGGACTGAAGCTTTCTTT. This encodes CASSSPNRGRGTEAFF.

This clonotype was observed a handful of times. The chain joins TRBV6-5 to TRBJ1-4, with D possibly TRBD1 on 6 matching bases. The germline CDR1 and CDR2 sequences are MNHEY and SVGAGI. The CDR3 is made up of 13 amino acids. The V gene lost 4 bases and the J gene lost 14 bases, with 17 bases spanning the gap. This CDR3 reads CASSSDRRQTLFF. CDR3 in DNA: TGTGCCAGCAGTTCCGACAGGCGCCAGACCCTGTTTTTT.

This clonotype has ten or more counts. The rearrangement links TRBV18 to TRBJ1-6; 7 bases line up with TRBD1. CDR3 length: 13 amino acids. Germline V gene lookup returns CDR1 KGHSH and CDR2 LQKENI. The junction had 4 bases not matched to a gene; V was cut back by 5 bases and J by 9 bases. CDR3 nucleotides: TGTGCCAGCTCAACACAGGGGAGTTCACCCCTCCACTTT. Translation: CASSTQGSSPLHF.

The chain recombines TRBV6-1 with TRBJ1-1; 7 bases are a match to TRBD1. After removal of 10 bases from V and 4 bases from J, the junction contained 18 bases not matched to a gene. The CDR3 is 16 residues long. Germline CDR1 is MNHNS and CDR2 is SASEGT. The CDR3 is CATCRQGGDWSTEAFF. In DNA, the CDR3 is TGTGCCACTTGTCGACAGGGAGGTGACTGGAGCACTGAAGCTTTCTTT.

This clonotype was detected a few times. Possible read error: a much larger clone is one base away. V is TRBV9 and J is TRBJ2-7, with no clear D. The assigned J gene may be wrong: the sequence end matches TRBJ2-5 better. Germline V CDR1 and CDR2: SGDLS, YYNGEE. There are 15 residues in the CDR3. CDR3 DNA: TGTGCCAGCAGCGTAGGGGCGAATGCAACGGAGACCCAGTACTTC. Protein: CASSVGANATETQYF.

The chain links TRBV9 to TRBJ2-5; TRBD2 aligns across 8 bases. The germline gives CDR1 SGDLS, CDR2 YYNGEE. CDR3 size: 16 residues. V lost 2 bases and J lost 3; bases outside the gene matches: 9. CDR3 amino acids: CASSVAGAGDEETQYF. The CDR3, as DNA: TGTGCCAGCAGCGTTGCCGGAGCGGGAGATGAAGAGACCCAGTACTTC.

The chain has TRBV5-1 and TRBJ2-7, with D tentatively TRBD1 or TRBD2 (5 bases each). The V end lost 0 bases, the J end lost 5 bases, and 15 bases lay between the germline ends. This CDR3 has 15 amino acids. The germline V gene encodes CDR1 SGHRS and CDR2 YFSETQ. Here the CDR3 DNA reads TGCGCCAGCAGCTTGGTTGACGGGGCAGTCGACGAGCAGTACTTC. The encoded protein is CASSLVDGAVDEQYF. Full variable domain (remainder filled in from reference TRBV5-1 and TRBJ2-7): KAGVTQTPRYLIKTRGQQVTLSCSPISGHRSVSWYQQTPGQGLQFLFEYFSETQRNKGNFPGRFSGRQFSNSRSEMNVSTLELGDSALYLCASSLVDGAVDEQYFGPGTRLTVT.

With regard to this clonotype: One end of the junction does not line up with germline, which may come from a read error. The rearrangement joins TRBV6-1 to TRBJ1-2, with TRBD1 as a possible D gene (6 bases). The germline V gene encodes CDR1 MNHNS and CDR2 SASEGT. CDR3 length: 14 amino acids. In DNA form, the CDR3 reads TGTGCCCGCAGTGAGGACGACAGGTCCTATGGCTACACCTTC. Translation gives CARSEDDRSYGYTF.

This chain links TRBV5-1 with TRBJ2-6; either TRBD1 or TRBD2 may fit D (5 bases each). This CDR3 comprises 15 residues. Trimming stripped 4 bases from V and 2 bases from J, with 10 bases between. Germline V gene sequence: CDR1 SGHRS, CDR2 YFSETQ. In nucleotides, the CDR3 is TGCGCCAGCAGCGAGGGGAAGGCTGGGGCCAACGTCCTGACTTTC. Amino acid sequence: CASSEGKAGANVLTF. Drawing the rest from reference TRBV5-1 and TRBJ2-6, the complete variable domain is KAGVTQTPRYLIKTRGQQVTLSCSPISGHRSVSWYQQTPGQGLQFLFEYFSETQRNKGNFPGRFSGRQFSNSRSEMNVSTLELGDSALYLCASSEGKAGANVLTFGAGSRLTVL.

For this clonotype: Mismatch with germline at one junction end may stem from a read error. The V and J genes are TRBV7-7 and TRBJ2-2; 7 bases are shared with TRBD2. CDR1 is SSHAT and CDR2 is FNYEAQ in the germline V gene (reference sequence). This CDR3 has 15 residues. CDR3 protein: CASSLLTSNTGELFF. The CDR3 nucleotides read TGTGCTAGCAGTCTATTGACTAGCAACACCGGGGAGCTGTTTTTT.

This clonotype showed up just a few times. The chain links TRBV12-3 or TRBV12-4 to TRBJ2-7; D uncertain. The CDR3 spans 15 residues. V was shortened by 6 bases and J by 0 bases, with 15 bases between the two germline ends. The CDR3: CASSSTEDGSYEQYF. CDR3 nucleotides: TGTGCCAGCAGCTCAACCGAAGATGGCTCCTACGAGCAGTACTTC.

This clonotype was seen a handful of times. The CDR3 protein is CASSLDGGTYNEQFF. The CDR3 coding sequence is TGCGCCAGCAGCTTGGATGGCGGGACCTACAATGAGCAGTTCTTC. V gene TRBV5-1 combines with J gene TRBJ2-5, with D maybe TRBD2 (6 bases). The J call may be faulty, since TRBJ2-1 better matches the DNA end. The CDR3 is made up of 15 amino acids. Germline values: CDR1 SGHRS, CDR2 YFSETQ.

This clonotype occurred a few times. This chain uses TRBV12-3 or TRBV12-4 with TRBJ2-7, with 9 bases fitting TRBD1. This CDR3 is built from 14 residues. J was trimmed by 5 bases and V by 5 bases; bases with no gene match: 7. CDR3 nucleotides: TGTGCCAGCAGTCCGGGACAGGGCTTTGACGAGCAGTACTTC. Translation gives CASSPGQGFDEQYF.

This clonotype was seen more than once but under ten times. The chain recombines TRBV11-3 with TRBJ2-5, with 7 nucleotides matching TRBD2. Matching the DNA end better, TRBJ2-7 makes the J call doubtful. The CDR3 has 15 amino acids. Germline V CDR1 and CDR2: SGHNT, YENEEA. The CDR3: CASSLVGTKDYEQYF. The DNA of the CDR3 is TGTGCCAGCAGCTTAGTCGGGACTAAGGACTACGAGCAGTACTTC.

The J gene is TRBJ2-5, the V gene TRBV5-5, with D tentatively TRBD2 (6 bases). Deletions cut 3 bases from V and 2 bases from J, with 14 bases between. Germline CDR1 is SGHKS and CDR2 is YYEKEE (reference sequence). This CDR3 comprises 15 residues. CDR3 amino acids: CASSWGVPGQETQYF. The CDR3, as DNA: TGTGCCAGCAGCTGGGGGGTCCCCGGGCAAGAGACCCAGTACTTC.

V and J are TRBV4-1 and TRBJ1-1, with D maybe TRBD1 (6 bases). V lost 4 bases to trimming and J lost 5 bases, with 14 bases between them. The germline gives CDR1 MGHRA, CDR2 YSYEKL. This CDR3 is built from 14 residues. The CDR3 is CASSRLQGSTEAFF. The CDR3 nucleotides are TGCGCCAGCAGCCGACTACAGGGTTCAACTGAAGCTTTCTTT.

This clonotype was counted between two and nine times. This chain uses TRBV2 with TRBJ2-7; D not certain. Germline CDR1 reads SNHLY; CDR2 reads FYNNEI. This CDR3 is 12 amino acids long. The V gene lost 8 bases and the J gene lost 2 bases, with 10 bases spanning the gap. The chain's CDR3 is CASLARTYEQYF. The CDR3 nucleotides are TGTGCCAGCCTGGCCAGGACCTACGAGCAGTACTTC. The variable domain in full, completed from reference TRBV2 and TRBJ2-7, reads EPEVTQTPSHQVTQMGQEVILRCVPISNHLYFYWYRQILGQKVEFLVSFYNNEISEKSEIFDDQFSVERPDGSNFTLKIRSTKLEDSAMYFCASLARTYEQYFGPGTRLTVT.